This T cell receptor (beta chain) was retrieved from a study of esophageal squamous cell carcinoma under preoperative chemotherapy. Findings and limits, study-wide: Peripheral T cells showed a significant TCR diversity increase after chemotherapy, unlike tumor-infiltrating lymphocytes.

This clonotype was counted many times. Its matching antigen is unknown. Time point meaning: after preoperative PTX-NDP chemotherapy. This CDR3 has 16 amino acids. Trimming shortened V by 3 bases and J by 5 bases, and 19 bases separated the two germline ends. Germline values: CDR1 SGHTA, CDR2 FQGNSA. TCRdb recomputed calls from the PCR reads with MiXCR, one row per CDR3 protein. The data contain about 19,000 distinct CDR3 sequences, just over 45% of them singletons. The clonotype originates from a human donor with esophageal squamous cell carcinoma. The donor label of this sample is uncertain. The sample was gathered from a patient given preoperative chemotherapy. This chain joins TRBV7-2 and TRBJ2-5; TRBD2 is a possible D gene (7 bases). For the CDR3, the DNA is TGTGCCAGCAGCTTGGGGGGGGGCAGCCGTTGGGAGACCCAGTACTTC. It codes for CASSLGGGSRWETQYF.